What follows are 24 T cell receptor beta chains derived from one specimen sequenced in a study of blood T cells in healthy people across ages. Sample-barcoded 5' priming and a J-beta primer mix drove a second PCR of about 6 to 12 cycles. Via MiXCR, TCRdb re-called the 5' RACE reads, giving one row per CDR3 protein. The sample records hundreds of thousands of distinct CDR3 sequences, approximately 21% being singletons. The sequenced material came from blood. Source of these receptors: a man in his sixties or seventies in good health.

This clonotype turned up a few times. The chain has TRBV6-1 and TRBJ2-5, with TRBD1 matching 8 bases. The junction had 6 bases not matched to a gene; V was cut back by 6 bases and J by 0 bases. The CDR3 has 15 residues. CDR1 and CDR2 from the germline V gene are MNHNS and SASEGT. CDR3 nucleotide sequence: TGTGCCAGCAGCGACCGGGACAGGTACCAAGAGACCCAGTACTTC. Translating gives CASSDRDRYQETQYF.

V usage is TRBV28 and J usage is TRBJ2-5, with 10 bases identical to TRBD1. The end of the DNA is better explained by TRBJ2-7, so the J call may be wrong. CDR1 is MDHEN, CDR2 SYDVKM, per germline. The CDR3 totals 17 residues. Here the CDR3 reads CASSPLGDWTGGYEQYF. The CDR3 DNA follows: TGTGCCAGCAGCCCCCTGGGTGATTGGACAGGGGGCTACGAGCAGTACTTC.

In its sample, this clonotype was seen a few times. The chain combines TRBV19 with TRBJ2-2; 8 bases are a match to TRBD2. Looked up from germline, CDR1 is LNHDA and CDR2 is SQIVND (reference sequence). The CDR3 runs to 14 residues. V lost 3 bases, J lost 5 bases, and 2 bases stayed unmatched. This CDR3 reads CASSIASGTGELFF. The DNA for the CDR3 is TGTGCCAGTAGTATTGCTAGCGGGACCGGGGAGCTGTTTTTT. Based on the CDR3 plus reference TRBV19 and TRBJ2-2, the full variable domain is DGGITQSPKYLFRKEGQNVTLSCEQNLNHDAMYWYRQDPGQGLRLIYYSQIVNDFQKGDIAEGYSVSREKKESFPLTVTSAQKNPTAFYLCASSIASGTGELFFGEGSRLTVL.

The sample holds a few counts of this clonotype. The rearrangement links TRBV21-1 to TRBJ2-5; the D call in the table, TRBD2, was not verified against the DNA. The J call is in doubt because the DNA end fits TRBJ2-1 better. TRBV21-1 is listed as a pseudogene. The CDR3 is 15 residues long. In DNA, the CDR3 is TGTGCCAGCAGGTGCGGGAGCCTCCCCTACAATGAACAGTTCTTC. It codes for CASRCGSLPYNEQFF.

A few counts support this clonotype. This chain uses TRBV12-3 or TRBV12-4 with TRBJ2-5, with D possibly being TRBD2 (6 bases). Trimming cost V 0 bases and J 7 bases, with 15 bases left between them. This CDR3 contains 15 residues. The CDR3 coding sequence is TGTGCCAGCAGTTTAGCGGGTACAGCCGGGGGGACCCAGTACTTC. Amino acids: CASSLAGTAGGTQYF.

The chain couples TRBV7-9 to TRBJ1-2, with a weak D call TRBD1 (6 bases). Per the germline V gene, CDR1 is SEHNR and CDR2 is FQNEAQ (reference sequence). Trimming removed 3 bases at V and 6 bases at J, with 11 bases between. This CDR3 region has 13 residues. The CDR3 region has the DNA TGTGCCAGCAGCTTCACAGGGACCGATGGCTACACCTTC. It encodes CASSFTGTDGYTF.

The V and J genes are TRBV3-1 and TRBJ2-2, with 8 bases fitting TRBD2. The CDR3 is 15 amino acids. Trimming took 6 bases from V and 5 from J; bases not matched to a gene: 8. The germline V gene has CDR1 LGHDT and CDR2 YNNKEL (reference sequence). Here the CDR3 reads CASRRSGSYTGELFF. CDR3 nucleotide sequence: TGTGCCAGCAGGAGAAGCGGGAGCTATACCGGGGAGCTGTTTTTT.

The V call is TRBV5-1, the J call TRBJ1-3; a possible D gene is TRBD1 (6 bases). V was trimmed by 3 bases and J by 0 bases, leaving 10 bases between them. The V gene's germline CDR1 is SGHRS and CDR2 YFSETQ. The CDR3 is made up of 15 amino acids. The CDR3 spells CASSSDSLSGNTIYF. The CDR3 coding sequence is TGCGCCAGCAGCTCGGACAGCCTCTCTGGAAACACCATATATTTT. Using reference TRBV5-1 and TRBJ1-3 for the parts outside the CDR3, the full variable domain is KAGVTQTPRYLIKTRGQQVTLSCSPISGHRSVSWYQQTPGQGLQFLFEYFSETQRNKGNFPGRFSGRQFSNSRSEMNVSTLELGDSALYLCASSSDSLSGNTIYFGEGSWLTVV.

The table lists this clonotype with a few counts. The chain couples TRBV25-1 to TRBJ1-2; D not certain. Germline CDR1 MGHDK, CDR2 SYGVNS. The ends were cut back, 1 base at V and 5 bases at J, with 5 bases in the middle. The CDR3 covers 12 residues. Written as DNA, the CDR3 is TGTGCCAGCAGTGAATTACAATATGGCTACACCTTC. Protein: CASSELQYGYTF.

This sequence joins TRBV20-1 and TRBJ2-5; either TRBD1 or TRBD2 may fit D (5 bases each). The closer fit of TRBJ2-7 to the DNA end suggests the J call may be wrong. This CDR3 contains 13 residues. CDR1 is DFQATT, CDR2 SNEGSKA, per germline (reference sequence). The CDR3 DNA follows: TGCAGTGCTAGAAGGGACGGTGAGGGCGAGCAGTACTTC. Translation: CSARRDGEGEQYF.

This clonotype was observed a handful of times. The CDR3 spells CASSQGTGVAFF. CDR3 nucleotide sequence: TGTGCCAGCAGTCAGGGGACAGGGGTGGCTTTCTTT. The genes are TRBV6-5 and TRBJ1-1, with 10 bases matching TRBD1. The junction had 5 bases not matched to a gene; V was cut back by 5 bases and J by 11 bases. The germline V gene encodes CDR1 MNHEY and CDR2 SVGAGI. This CDR3 has 12 residues.

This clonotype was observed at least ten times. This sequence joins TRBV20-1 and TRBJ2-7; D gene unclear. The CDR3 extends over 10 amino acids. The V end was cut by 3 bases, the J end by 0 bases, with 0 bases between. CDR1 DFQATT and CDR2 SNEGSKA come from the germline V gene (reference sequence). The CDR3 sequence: CSASSYEQYF. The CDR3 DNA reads TGCAGTGCTAGCTCCTACGAGCAGTACTTC.

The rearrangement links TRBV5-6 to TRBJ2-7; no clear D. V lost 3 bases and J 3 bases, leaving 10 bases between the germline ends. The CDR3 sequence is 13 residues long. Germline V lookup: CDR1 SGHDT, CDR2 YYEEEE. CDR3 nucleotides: TGTGCCAGCAGCTCCCACGCGATCTACGAGCAGTACTTC. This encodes CASSSHAIYEQYF.

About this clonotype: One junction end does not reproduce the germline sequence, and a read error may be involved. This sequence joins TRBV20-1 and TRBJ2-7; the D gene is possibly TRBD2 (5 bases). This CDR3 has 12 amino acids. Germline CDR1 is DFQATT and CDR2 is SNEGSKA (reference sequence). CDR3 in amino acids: CSSSSSSYEQYF. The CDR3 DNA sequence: TGCAGTTCTAGCAGTTCCTCCTACGAGCAGTACTTC.

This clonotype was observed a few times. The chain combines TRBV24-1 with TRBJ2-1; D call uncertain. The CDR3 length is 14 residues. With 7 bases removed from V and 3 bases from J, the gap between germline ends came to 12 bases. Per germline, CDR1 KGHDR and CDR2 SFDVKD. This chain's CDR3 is CATRGRAGYNEQFF. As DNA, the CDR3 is TGTGCCACCAGGGGCCGTGCAGGCTACAATGAGCAGTTCTTC.

CDR3 residues: CASSLLRYNEQFF. In DNA form, the CDR3 reads TGTGCCAGCAGCTTATTGCGGTACAATGAGCAGTTCTTC. The rearrangement uses TRBV7-2 and TRBJ2-1; no clear D. The CDR3 is 13 amino acids. Germline V gives CDR1 SGHTA, CDR2 FQGNSA. V lost 2 bases to trimming and J lost 4 bases, with 6 bases between them. Together with reference TRBV7-2 and TRBJ2-1, the CDR3 gives the full variable domain: GAGVSQSPSNKVTEKGKDVELRCDPISGHTALYWYRQSLGQGLEFLIYFQGNSAPDKSGLPSDRFSAERTGGSVSTLTIQRTQQEDSAVYLCASSLLRYNEQFFGPGTRLTVL.

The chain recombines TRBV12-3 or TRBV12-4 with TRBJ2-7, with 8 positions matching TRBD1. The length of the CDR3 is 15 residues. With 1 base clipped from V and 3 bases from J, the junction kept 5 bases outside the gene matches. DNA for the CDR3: TGTGCCAGCAGTTTAGACGGGACAGGCTACTACGAGCAGTACTTC. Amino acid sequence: CASSLDGTGYYEQYF.

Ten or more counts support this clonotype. CDR3 nucleotide sequence: TGTGCCAGCAGCTTATCCCAGGGGAGAGGTGAGCAGTTCTTC. Protein: CASSLSQGRGEQFF. The V and J genes are TRBV7-2 and TRBJ2-1, with D perhaps matching TRBD1 (6 bases). The CDR3 runs 14 residues. Trimming cost V 2 bases and J 9 bases, with 14 bases left between them. Per germline, CDR1 SGHTA and CDR2 FQGNSA.

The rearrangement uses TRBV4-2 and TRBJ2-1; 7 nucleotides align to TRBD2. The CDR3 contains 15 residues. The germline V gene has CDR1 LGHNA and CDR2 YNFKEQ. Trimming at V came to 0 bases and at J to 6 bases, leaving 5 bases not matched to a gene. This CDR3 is CASSQEPLAVNEQFF. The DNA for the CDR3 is TGTGCCAGCAGCCAAGAGCCCCTAGCGGTCAATGAGCAGTTCTTC.

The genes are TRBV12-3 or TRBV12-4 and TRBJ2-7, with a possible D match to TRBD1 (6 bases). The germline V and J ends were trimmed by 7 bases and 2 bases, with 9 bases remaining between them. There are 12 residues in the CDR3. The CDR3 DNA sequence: TGTGCCAGCACCCGGGACACCTACGAGCAGTACTTC. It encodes CASTRDTYEQYF.

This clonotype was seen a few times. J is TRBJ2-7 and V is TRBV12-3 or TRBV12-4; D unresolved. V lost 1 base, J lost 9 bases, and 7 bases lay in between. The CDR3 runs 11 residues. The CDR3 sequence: CASSLGVLQYF. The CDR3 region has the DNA TGTGCCAGCAGTTTAGGAGTGCTGCAGTACTTC.

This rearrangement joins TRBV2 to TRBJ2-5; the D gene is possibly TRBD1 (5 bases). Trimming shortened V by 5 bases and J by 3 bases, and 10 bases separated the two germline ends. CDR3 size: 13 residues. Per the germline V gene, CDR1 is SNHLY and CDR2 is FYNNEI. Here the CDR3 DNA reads TGTGCCAGCAGTAGCGACAGCGAAGAGACCCAGTACTTC. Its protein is CASSSDSEETQYF.

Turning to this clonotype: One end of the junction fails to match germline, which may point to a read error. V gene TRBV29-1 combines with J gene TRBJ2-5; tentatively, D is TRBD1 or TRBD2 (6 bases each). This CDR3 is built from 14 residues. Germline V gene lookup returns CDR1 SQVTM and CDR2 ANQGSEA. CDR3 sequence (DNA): TGCAGCGTTGACCGGGGGCGAATCGGCAATGAGCAGCTCTTC. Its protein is CSVDRGRIGNEQLF.

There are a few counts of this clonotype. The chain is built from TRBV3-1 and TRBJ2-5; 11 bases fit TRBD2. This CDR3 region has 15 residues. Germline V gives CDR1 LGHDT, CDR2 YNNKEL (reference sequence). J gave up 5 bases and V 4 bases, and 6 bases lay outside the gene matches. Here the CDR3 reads CASSPFSGRAETQYF. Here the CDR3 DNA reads TGTGCCAGCAGCCCTTTTAGCGGGAGGGCTGAGACCCAGTACTTC.